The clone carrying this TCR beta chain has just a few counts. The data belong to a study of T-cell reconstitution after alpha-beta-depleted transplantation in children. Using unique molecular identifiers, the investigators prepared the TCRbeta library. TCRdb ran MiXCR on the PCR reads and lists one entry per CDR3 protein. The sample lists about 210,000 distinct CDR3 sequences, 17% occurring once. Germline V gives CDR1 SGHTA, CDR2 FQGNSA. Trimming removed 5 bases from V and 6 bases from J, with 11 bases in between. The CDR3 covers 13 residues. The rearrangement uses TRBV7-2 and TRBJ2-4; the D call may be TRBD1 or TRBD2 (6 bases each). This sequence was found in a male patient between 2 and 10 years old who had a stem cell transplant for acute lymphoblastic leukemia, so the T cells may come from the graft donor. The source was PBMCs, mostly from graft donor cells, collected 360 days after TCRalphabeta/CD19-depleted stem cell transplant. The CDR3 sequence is CASSDKGGNIQYF. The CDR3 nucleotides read TGTGCCAGCAGCGATAAGGGGGGAAACATTCAGTACTTC.